This record concerns one TCR beta chain sequence. The target antigen is unknown. Researchers took RNA transcripts and amplified the TCR beta CDR3 regions from them. RT-PCR in the first round (using the HTBI primer set) targeted the TCR CDR3. MiXCR was run by TCRdb on the multiplex PCR reads, yielding one entry per CDR3 protein. The sample has hundreds of thousands of distinct CDR3 sequences, 45% seen once. The CDR3 is made up of 17 amino acids. The V gene lost 0 bases and the J gene lost 12 bases, with 26 bases spanning the gap. CDR1 and CDR2 from the germline V gene are ENHRY and SYGVKD. This sample was included in a study of T cells in Graves' hyperthyroidism and ophthalmopathy. Patients having uncontrolled infection, another autoimmune disease, pregnancy or lactation were not included. Regarding the study as a whole: A 13 V-J model separated ophthalmopathy from stable hyperthyroidism. Among thyroid clonotypes expanded above 0.001, most also appeared in blood. Model output signaled ophthalmopathy a median about 6.3 months ahead of onset.

The chain couples TRBV10-3 to TRBJ1-2, with a weak D call TRBD1 (6 bases). Material for sequencing was peripheral blood or thyroid tissue (not recorded which). The TCR comes from an adult man with Graves' disease, either hyperthyroidism or ophthalmopathy (not recorded which). For the CDR3, the DNA is TGTGCCATCAGTGAGTCGGGCGGTTACAGGGATCCTTCGGGAAACACCTTC. Translated, it gives CAISESGGYRDPSGNTF.